Listed here are 30 T cell receptor beta chains from one sample, sequenced in a study of CD8+CD57+ T cells in acquired aplastic anemia. Genomic DNA provided the template from which TCR beta VDJ and CDR3 profiles were obtained. MiXCR was run by TCRdb on the reads, yielding one entry per CDR3 protein. The sample includes approximately 170,000 distinct CDR3 sequences, about 60% of them seen just once. What was sequenced was sorted CD4+, CD8+, or CD8+CD57+ T cells (not recorded which) from PBMCs. All receptors derive from a human donor in good health.

The rearrangement joins TRBV7-8 to TRBJ2-3, with 7 bases that match TRBD1. CDR1 and CDR2 (germline): SGHVS, FQNEAQ. There are 14 residues in the CDR3. V dropped 5 bases and J dropped 3; count of bases not matched to a gene: 5. The CDR3 bases are TGTGCCAGCAGCCCACAGGGGCAAACAGATACGCAGTATTTT. This encodes CASSPQGQTDTQYF.

This clonotype came up a few times. This may come from a read error, since a much larger clone is one base off. This CDR3 is CASSDPRGDSPLHF. The CDR3 region has the DNA TGTGCCAGCAGCGATCCGAGAGGTGATTCACCCCTCCACTTT. This chain links TRBV6-1 with TRBJ1-6; D is undetermined. The ends were cut back, 6 bases at V and 8 bases at J, with 14 bases in the middle. CDR1 MNHNS and CDR2 SASEGT come from the germline V gene. The CDR3 contains 14 residues.

The chain uses TRBV25-1 and TRBJ1-4; TRBD1 might be the D (5 bases). The CDR3 runs 12 residues. Germline V lookup: CDR1 MGHDK, CDR2 SYGVNS. V was shortened by 6 bases and J by 8 bases, with 10 bases between the two germline ends. CDR3 in amino acids: CASRGLREKLFF. Here the CDR3 DNA reads TGTGCCAGCAGGGGACTTCGGGAAAAACTGTTTTTT. The full variable domain, completed using reference TRBV25-1 and TRBJ1-4, is EADIYQTPRYLVIGTGKKITLECSQTMGHDKMYWYQQDPGMELHLIHYSYGVNSTEKGDLSSESTVSRIRTEHFPLTLESARPSHTSQYLCASRGLREKLFFGSGTQLSVL.

This clonotype has a count of ten or more. This chain joins TRBV5-1 and TRBJ1-4; D gene ambiguous. The CDR3 is 16 amino acids. Germline values: CDR1 SGHRS, CDR2 YFSETQ. The germline V and J ends were trimmed by 4 bases and 8 bases, with 21 bases remaining between them. CDR3 region: CASSLNSPGYGEKLFF. The CDR3 DNA is TGCGCCAGCAGCCTAAACAGTCCGGGTTACGGCGAAAAACTGTTTTTT.

Points on this clonotype: This may be a read error: a much more frequent sequence differs by one nucleotide. The gene calls are TRBV5-6 and TRBJ2-1; the match to TRBD1 covers 8 bases. This CDR3 has 16 residues. Germline-derived CDR1 and CDR2 are SGHDT and YYEEEE. In nucleotides, the CDR3 is TGTGCCAGCAGCTTGTGGCACAGGGGGACCTACAATGAGCAGTCCTTC. It translates to CASSLWHRGTYNEQSF.

The chain recombines TRBV6-7 with TRBJ1-1, with D possibly matching TRBD1 (6 bases). TRBV6-7 is noted as an ORF with a role that remains uncertain. Trimming took off 0 bases at V and 3 bases at J, with 20 bases between the two ends. The CDR3 covers 18 residues. CDR3 region: CASSYSWPHRDTHTEAFF. The CDR3 DNA is TGTGCCAGCAGTTACTCATGGCCACACCGGGACACACACACTGAAGCTTTCTTT.

The chain has TRBV7-8 and TRBJ2-5; D may be TRBD1 or TRBD2 (7 bases each). This CDR3 is 13 amino acids long. Trimming removed 5 bases from V and 4 bases from J, with 11 bases in between. Germline V gives CDR1 SGHVS, CDR2 FQNEAQ. As DNA, the CDR3 is TGTGCCAGCAGCCCAGGGGGGGGAGAGACCCAGTACTTC. Translation gives CASSPGGGETQYF.

This clonotype was detected many times. The chain carries TRBV7-9 and TRBJ2-1; D not certain. The CDR3 totals 12 residues. Per germline, CDR1 SEHNR and CDR2 FQNEAQ (reference sequence). The V end lost 10 bases, the J end lost 9 bases, and 16 bases lay between the germline ends. The CDR3 is CAILTLSGEQFF. In nucleotides, the CDR3 is TGTGCCATCCTGACCCTCTCCGGTGAGCAGTTCTTC.

The genes are TRBV14 and TRBJ2-7; D might be TRBD1 or TRBD2, each matching 5 bases. CDR3 length: 17 amino acids. CDR1 is SGHDN, CDR2 FVKESK, per germline. The ends were cut back, 4 bases at V and 3 bases at J, with 22 bases in the middle. The CDR3 reads CASSPHSLRDGGYEQYF. CDR3 DNA: TGTGCCAGCAGCCCCCACTCACTCCGGGACGGCGGCTACGAGCAGTACTTC.

The chain couples TRBV20-1 to TRBJ2-1; 11 positions match TRBD2. With V trimmed by 2 bases and J by 4 bases, 4 bases remained unmatched. The CDR3 spans 15 residues. Germline V gene sequence: CDR1 DFQATT, CDR2 SNEGSKA (reference sequence). The CDR3: CSARPGLAAYNEQFF. Here the CDR3 DNA reads TGCAGTGCTAGACCGGGACTAGCGGCGTACAATGAGCAGTTCTTC.

The rearrangement uses TRBV24-1 and TRBJ1-1; D is uncertain. The V gene lost 10 bases and the J gene lost 0 bases, with 8 bases spanning the gap. CDR3 length: 12 residues. Per the germline V gene, CDR1 is KGHDR and CDR2 is SFDVKD. The DNA of the CDR3 is TGTGCCACAGGGTGTATGAACACTGAAGCTTTCTTT. Amino acids: CATGCMNTEAFF.

The rearrangement uses TRBV20-1 and TRBJ2-1; 7 bases are shared with TRBD2. Trimming cost V 0 bases and J 6 bases; bases outside gene matches: 8. Germline CDR1 reads DFQATT; CDR2 reads SNEGSKA (reference sequence). The CDR3 is 15 residues long. The CDR3 nucleotides are TGCAGTGCTAGAGACAGCGGGACGGGGGGCAATGAGCAGTTCTTC. This gives the protein CSARDSGTGGNEQFF.

This clonotype occurred many times. The V and J genes are TRBV24-1 and TRBJ2-5, with 8 bases matching TRBD2. J gave up 3 bases and V 4 bases, and 6 bases lay outside the gene matches. The germline CDR1 and CDR2 sequences are KGHDR and SFDVKD. This CDR3 is 15 amino acids long. The chain's CDR3 is CATSDPTSGKETQYF. CDR3 sequence (DNA): TGTGCCACCAGTGACCCAACTAGCGGAAAAGAGACCCAGTACTTC.

The chain recombines TRBV10-2 with TRBJ2-5; 7 bases map to TRBD1. The germline gives CDR1 WSHSY, CDR2 SAAADI. The CDR3 extends over 14 amino acids. J gave up 1 base and V 7 bases, and 6 bases lay outside the gene matches. The CDR3 loop reads CASTRDRIQETQYF. CDR3 nucleotides: TGCGCCAGCACCCGGGACAGAATCCAAGAGACCCAGTACTTC.

The chain employs TRBV2 and TRBJ2-7; TRBD1 or TRBD2 may be the D gene (5 bases each). Trimming cost V 0 bases and J 6 bases, with 12 bases left between them. The CDR3 extends over 14 amino acids. CDR1 SNHLY and CDR2 FYNNEI come from the germline V gene. CDR3 nucleotide sequence: TGTGCCAGCAGTGAAGCGCTTAGGGGAGCCGAGCAGTACTTC. Amino acids: CASSEALRGAEQYF. The variable domain in full, with the rest retrieved from reference TRBV2 and TRBJ2-7, is EPEVTQTPSHQVTQMGQEVILRCVPISNHLYFYWYRQILGQKVEFLVSFYNNEISEKSEIFDDQFSVERPDGSNFTLKIRSTKLEDSAMYFCASSEALRGAEQYFGPGTRLTVT.

This sequence joins TRBV29-1 and TRBJ2-2, with D hard to call. The CDR3 is made up of 13 amino acids. V gave up 6 bases and J gave up 4 bases, with 12 bases separating them. Germline CDR1 is SQVTM and CDR2 is ANQGSEA. The CDR3 spells CSVESHITGELFF. In DNA, the CDR3 is TGCAGCGTCGAGAGTCACATCACCGGGGAGCTGTTTTTT.

This rearrangement joins TRBV20-1 to TRBJ2-1; D may be TRBD2 (6 bases). CDR1 is DFQATT and CDR2 is SNEGSKA in the germline V gene (reference sequence). V was clipped by 2 bases and J by 13 bases, with 15 bases between them. The CDR3 spans 12 residues. The CDR3, as DNA: TGCAGTGCTAGAAAAGGGGCGGGGAGTCAGTTCTTC. Translated: CSARKGAGSQFF.

The V and J genes are TRBV24-1 and TRBJ2-5; 7 bases align to TRBD1. This CDR3 contains 13 residues. J was trimmed by 3 bases and V by 9 bases; bases with no gene match: 6. The germline V gene has CDR1 KGHDR and CDR2 SFDVKD. CDR3 nucleotides: TGTGCCACCTCCCACAGGGGCGAAGAGACCCAGTACTTC. Protein sequence: CATSHRGEETQYF.

In the case of this clonotype: This may stem from a read error, because a much larger clone lies one nucleotide away. Because the CDR3's place on the DNA is in doubt, the DNA is left out and the CDR3 is given as listed by TCRdb. This chain links TRBV7-3 with TRBJ2-5; TRBD1 is taken as the D call from the table, unchecked against the DNA. Both ends counted, the CDR3 spans 20 residues. CDR1 is SGHTA, CDR2 FQGTGA, per germline. CDR3 in amino acids: CDSSFYICSALTPPRGDQYF.

The CDR3 DNA follows: TGTGCCAGCAGAGGTCAGGCAGGGGATGGCTACACCTTC. Translating gives CASRGQAGDGYTF. The chain carries TRBV7-2 and TRBJ1-2, with a possible D match to TRBD1 (6 bases). The CDR3 consists of 13 residues. With 6 bases removed from V and 6 bases from J, the gap between germline ends came to 14 bases. Germline CDR1 is SGHTA and CDR2 is FQGNSA.

The chain carries TRBV7-6 and TRBJ1-3; the D is unclear. Germline V lookup: CDR1 SGHVS, CDR2 FNYEAQ. Trimming pared 1 base from V and 0 bases from J, leaving 7 bases between. The CDR3 is made up of 15 amino acids. In DNA form, the CDR3 reads TGTGCCAGCAGCTTAGAGACCGCCTCTGGAAACACCATATATTTT. It translates to CASSLETASGNTIYF.

In DNA form, the CDR3 reads TGCAGTGCTAGCTATCGAGACGTGGAAGCTTTCTTT. Translated: CSASYRDVEAFF. The V gene is TRBV20-1, the J gene TRBJ1-1, with D uncertain. The CDR3 covers 12 residues. The V end lost 3 bases, the J end lost 8 bases, and 13 bases lay between the germline ends. Germline V gene data show CDR1 as DFQATT and CDR2 as SNEGSKA (reference sequence).

In its sample, this clonotype was seen a few times. This sequence joins TRBV10-2 and TRBJ1-1, with D uncertain. V was clipped by 6 bases and J by 1 base, with 15 bases between them. Germline V CDR1 and CDR2: WSHSY, SAAADI. The CDR3 extends over 15 amino acids. CDR3 protein: CASREVAGPNTEAFF. In nucleotides, the CDR3 is TGCGCCAGCAGGGAAGTCGCAGGACCGAACACTGAAGCTTTCTTT.

This clonotype turned up a few times. The chain has TRBV29-1 and TRBJ2-7; TRBD1 matches 7 bases. From germline, CDR1 is SQVTM and CDR2 ANQGSEA. With 7 bases clipped from V and 6 bases from J, the junction kept 6 bases outside the gene matches. CDR3 length: 11 amino acids. CDR3 protein: CSGRTGFEQYF. The DNA for the CDR3 is TGCAGCGGCAGGACAGGTTTCGAGCAGTACTTC.

The count of this clonotype is one. The gene calls are TRBV10-3 and TRBJ2-3; 7 bases align to TRBD1. The CDR3 has 17 residues. The junction had 13 bases not matched to a gene; V was cut back by 7 bases and J by 0 bases. CDR1 ENHRY and CDR2 SYGVKD come from the germline V gene. The CDR3 is CAITEHPRQGSTDTQYF. DNA for the CDR3: TGTGCCATCACGGAACACCCTCGACAGGGTAGCACAGATACGCAGTATTTT.

This chain connects TRBV7-2 to TRBJ1-6; 11 bases line up with TRBD1. Unmatched junction bases numbered 4, after V lost 6 bases and J lost 9 bases. CDR3 length: 14 amino acids. Germline V CDR1 and CDR2: SGHTA, FQGNSA. Here the CDR3 reads CASRSDRGPSPLHF. CDR3 bases: TGTGCCAGCAGATCGGACAGGGGGCCTTCACCCCTCCACTTT.

Points on this clonotype: This may arise from a read error, as a much more abundant clone is one base away. The chain carries TRBV6-5 and TRBJ2-5; a weak D match, TRBD1 (6 bases). The germline V gene encodes CDR1 MNHEY and CDR2 SVGAGI. The CDR3 spans 15 residues. The CDR3 spells CASSYSIQGIKTQHF. For the CDR3, the DNA is TGTGCCAGCAGTTACTCGATCCAGGGGATTAAGACCCAGCACTTC.

Regarding this clonotype: Since no conserved phenylalanine or tryptophan closes the CDR3, a read error is the likely cause. The chain joins TRBV7-9 to TRBJ1-1; D unresolved. The CDR3 is 12 amino acids. V lost 1 base and J lost 8, with 8 bases in between. CDR1 is SEHNR and CDR2 is FQNEAQ in the germline V gene (reference sequence). Here the CDR3 reads CASSLGGAEAFL. For the CDR3, the DNA is TGTGCCAGCAGCTTAGGGGGAGCCGAAGCTTTCCTT.

V and J are TRBV20-1 and TRBJ2-7; D gene ambiguous. V gave up 0 bases and J gave up 6 bases, with 21 bases separating them. Germline CDR1 is DFQATT and CDR2 is SNEGSKA (reference sequence). The CDR3 runs to 16 residues. The CDR3 DNA reads TGCAGTGCTAGAGATCTCTTGCCCAGCTCCGGTCTCGAGCAGTACTTC. This gives the protein CSARDLLPSSGLEQYF.

This clonotype has only a few counts. A single base separates this from a much larger clone, so it may be a read error. The chain has TRBV4-1 and TRBJ2-3, with TRBD1 identical over 7 bases. The V gene's germline CDR1 is MGHRA and CDR2 YSYEKL. CDR3 size: 15 residues. CDR3 bases: TGCGCCGGCAGCCAAGAAGACAGGGTTGCAGATACGCAGTATTTT. This sequence encodes CAGSQEDRVADTQYF.